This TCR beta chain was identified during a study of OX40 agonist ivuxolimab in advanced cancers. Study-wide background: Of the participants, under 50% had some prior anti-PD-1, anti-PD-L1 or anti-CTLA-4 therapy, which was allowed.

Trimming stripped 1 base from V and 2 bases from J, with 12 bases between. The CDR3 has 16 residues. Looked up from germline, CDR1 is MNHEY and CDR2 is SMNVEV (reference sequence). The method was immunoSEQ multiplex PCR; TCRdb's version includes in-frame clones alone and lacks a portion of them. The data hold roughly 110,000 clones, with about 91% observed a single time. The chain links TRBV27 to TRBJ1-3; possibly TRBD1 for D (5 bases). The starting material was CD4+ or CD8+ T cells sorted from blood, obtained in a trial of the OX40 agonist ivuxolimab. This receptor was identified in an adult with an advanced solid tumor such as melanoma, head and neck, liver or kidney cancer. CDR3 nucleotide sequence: TGTGCCAGCAGTTTATTTTGGGGGAAGCCTGGAAACACCATATATTTT. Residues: CASSLFWGKPGNTIYF.